This T cell receptor (beta chain) is drawn from a study of T-cell memory formation after mild COVID-19. TCRdb passed the 5' RACE reads through MiXCR, listing each CDR3 protein once. Altogether under 300,000 distinct CDR3 sequences are present, approximately 7.6% being singletons, with the ten largest covering roughly 23%. The V gene's germline CDR1 is MNHNY and CDR2 SVGAGI (reference sequence). CDR3 size: 15 residues. The V segment lost 6 bases and the J segment 3 bases; nucleotides outside the gene matches: 6. The J gene is TRBJ2-1, the V gene TRBV6-6, with 9 bases lining up with TRBD1. The origin of this receptor is a man younger than 30 who had mild COVID-19 (a few samples of this study predate the infection). Cell type and time point are not known. The sequencing sample was made of PBMCs or a T cell subset sorted from them (not recorded which). The CDR3 nucleotides read TGTGCCAGCAGACCAACAGGGGGCGACTACAATGAGCAGTTCTTC. This encodes CASRPTGGDYNEQFF.